This T cell receptor (beta chain) was recovered during a study of early T cells in non-severe SARS-CoV-2 infection. The overall study: Sequencing input comprised bulk RNA from unsorted whole blood; chain pairing was not available.

A word on this clonotype: No antigen is known for it.

Study outcomes and limitations: The study's VDJdb matching favored anti-spike CD8 responses and missed private and CD4 specificities.

Individual cDNA molecules were tagged with unique molecular identifiers. One entry per CDR3 protein results from TCRdb running MiXCR on the 5' RACE reads. The table has about 55,000 distinct CDR3 sequences, around 6.6% seen once. CDR1 MGHDK and CDR2 SYGVNS come from the germline V gene. The CDR3 extends over 13 amino acids. Trimming stripped 4 bases from V and 5 bases from J, with 11 bases between. The sequences come from whole blood, collected at baseline. The clonotype originates from an adult who was a healthcare worker with PCR-confirmed SARS-CoV-2 infection or an uninfected control (not recorded which). This rearrangement joins TRBV25-1 to TRBJ2-5, with D tentatively TRBD1 (6 bases). The CDR3 DNA reads TGTGCCAGCAGTGTCTACAGGGTGGAGACCCAGTACTTC. This sequence encodes CASSVYRVETQYF.